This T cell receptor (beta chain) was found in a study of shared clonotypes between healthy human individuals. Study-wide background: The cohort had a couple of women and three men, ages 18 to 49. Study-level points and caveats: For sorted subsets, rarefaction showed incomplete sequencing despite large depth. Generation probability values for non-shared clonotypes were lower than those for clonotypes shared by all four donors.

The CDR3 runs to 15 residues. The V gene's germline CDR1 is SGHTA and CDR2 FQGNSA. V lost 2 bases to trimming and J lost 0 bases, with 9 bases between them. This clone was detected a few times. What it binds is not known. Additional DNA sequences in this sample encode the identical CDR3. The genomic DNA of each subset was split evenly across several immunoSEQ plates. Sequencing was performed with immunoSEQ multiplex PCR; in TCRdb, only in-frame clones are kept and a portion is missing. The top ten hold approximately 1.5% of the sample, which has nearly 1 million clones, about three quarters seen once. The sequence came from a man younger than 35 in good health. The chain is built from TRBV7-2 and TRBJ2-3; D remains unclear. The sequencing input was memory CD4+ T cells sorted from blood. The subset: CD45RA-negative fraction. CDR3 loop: CASSLSRLSTDTQYF. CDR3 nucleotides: TGTGCCAGCAGCTTATCTAGGCTTAGCACAGATACGCAGTATTTT.